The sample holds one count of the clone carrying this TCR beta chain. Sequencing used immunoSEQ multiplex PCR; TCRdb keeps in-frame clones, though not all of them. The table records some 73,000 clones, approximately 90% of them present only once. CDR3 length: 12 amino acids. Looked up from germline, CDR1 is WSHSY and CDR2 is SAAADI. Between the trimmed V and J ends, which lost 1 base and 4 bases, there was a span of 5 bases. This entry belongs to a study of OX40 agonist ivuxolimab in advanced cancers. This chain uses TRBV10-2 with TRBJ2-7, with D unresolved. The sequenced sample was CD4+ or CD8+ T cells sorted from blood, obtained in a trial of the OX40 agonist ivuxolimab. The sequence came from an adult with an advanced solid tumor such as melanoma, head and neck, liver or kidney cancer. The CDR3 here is CASSEWGYEQYF. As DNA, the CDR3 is TGCGCCAGCAGTGAGTGGGGTTACGAGCAGTACTTC.